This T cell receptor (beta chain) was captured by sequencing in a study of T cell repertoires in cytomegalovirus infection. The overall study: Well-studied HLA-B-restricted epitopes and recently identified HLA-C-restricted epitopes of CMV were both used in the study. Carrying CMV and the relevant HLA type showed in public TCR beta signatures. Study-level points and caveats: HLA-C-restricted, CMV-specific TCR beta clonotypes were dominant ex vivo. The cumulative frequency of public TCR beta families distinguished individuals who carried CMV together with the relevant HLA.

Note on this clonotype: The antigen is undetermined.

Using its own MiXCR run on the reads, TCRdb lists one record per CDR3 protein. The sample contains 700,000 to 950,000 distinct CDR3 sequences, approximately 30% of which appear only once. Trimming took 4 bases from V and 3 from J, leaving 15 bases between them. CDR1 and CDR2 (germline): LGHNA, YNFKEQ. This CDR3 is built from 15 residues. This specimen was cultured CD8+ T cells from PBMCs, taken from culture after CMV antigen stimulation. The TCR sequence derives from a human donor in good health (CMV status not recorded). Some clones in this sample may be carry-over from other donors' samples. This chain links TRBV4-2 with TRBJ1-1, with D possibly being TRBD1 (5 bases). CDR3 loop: CASSPSKGMDTEAFF. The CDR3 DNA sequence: TGTGCCAGCAGCCCCTCTAAGGGGATGGACACTGAAGCTTTCTTT.